The 10 T cell receptor beta chains in this list originate from one sample, sequenced in a study of shared clonotypes between healthy human individuals. The data were produced by immunoSEQ multiplex PCR, yet TCRdb's version contains in-frame clones alone and is incomplete. The table includes roughly 1,000,000 clones, approximately 78% detected once. The sequenced sample consisted of memory CD4+ T cells from PBMCs. Documented subset: CD45RA-negative fraction. The receptors stem from a man younger than 30 in good health. Some clones in this sample may be carry-over from other donors' samples.

V usage is TRBV9 and J usage is TRBJ1-2, with D unresolved. This CDR3 has 12 residues. The ends were cut back, 4 bases at V and 4 bases at J, with 8 bases in the middle. Germline values: CDR1 SGDLS, CDR2 YYNGEE. For the CDR3, the DNA is TGTGCCAGCAGCCAGATGAGCTATGGCTACACCTTC. Translated, it gives CASSQMSYGYTF. The entire variable domain, with the rest obtained from reference TRBV9 and TRBJ1-2, is as follows: DSGVTQTPKHLITATGQRVTLRCSPRSGDLSVYWYQQSLDQGLQFLIQYYNGEERAKGNILERFSAQQFPDLHSELNLSSLELGDSALYFCASSQMSYGYTFGSGTRLTVV.

The rearrangement uses TRBV18 and TRBJ1-3, with D maybe TRBD1 (6 bases). This CDR3 contains 18 residues. Trimming removed 1 base at V and 2 bases at J, with 18 bases between. CDR1 and CDR2 (germline): KGHSH, LQKENI. CDR3: CASSPLNTLQGAGNTIYF. CDR3 nucleotides: TGTGCCAGCTCACCACTTAACACTTTACAGGGTGCTGGAAACACCATATATTTT.

The rearrangement joins TRBV4-2 to TRBJ1-4; D gene unclear. Germline values: CDR1 LGHNA, CDR2 YNFKEQ. This CDR3 is built from 14 residues. The ends were cut back, 1 base at V and 4 bases at J, with 7 bases in the middle. CDR3 in amino acids: CASSQGNSNEKLFF. The CDR3 region has the DNA TGTGCCAGCAGCCAAGGGAACAGTAATGAAAAACTGTTTTTT.

The chain joins TRBV4-2 to TRBJ2-1, with 10 bases aligning to TRBD2. V lost 3 bases to trimming and J lost 5 bases; unmatched junction nucleotides: 7. The CDR3 runs 16 residues. Germline CDR1 and CDR2: LGHNA and YNFKEQ. The CDR3 sequence: CASSQDSGRTNNEQFF. The CDR3, as DNA: TGTGCCAGCAGCCAGGATAGCGGGAGGACCAACAATGAGCAGTTCTTC.

As for this clone: A much bigger clone sits one base away, suggesting this may be a read error. The chain combines TRBV7-2 with TRBJ1-5; TRBD1 is a possible D gene (5 bases). The germline CDR1 and CDR2 sequences are SGHTA and FQGNSA. CDR3 length equals 15 residues. With 1 base removed from V and 2 bases from J, the gap between germline ends came to 9 bases. The CDR3 loop reads CASSLVSGGNQPQHF. In DNA form, the CDR3 reads TGTGCCAGCAGCTTAGTGTCGGGGGGCAATCAGCCCCAGCATTTT. Based on the CDR3 plus reference TRBV7-2 and TRBJ1-5, the full variable domain is GAGVSQSPSNKVTEKGKDVELRCDPISGHTALYWYRQSLGQGLEFLIYFQGNSAPDKSGLPSDRFSAERTGGSVSTLTIQRTQQEDSAVYLCASSLVSGGNQPQHFGDGTRLSIL.

Concerning this clone itself: Other DNA sequences of this sample code for an identical CDR3. This rearrangement joins TRBV7-6 to TRBJ2-5; D not resolved. The CDR3 length is 11 residues. With 5 bases removed from V and 3 bases from J, the gap between germline ends came to 4 bases. Germline V gene data show CDR1 as SGHVS and CDR2 as FNYEAQ. CDR3 bases: TGTGCCAGCAGCCGAGAAGAGACCCAGTACTTC. Translating it yields CASSREETQYF.

The chain carries TRBV25-1 and TRBJ2-1, with 8 bases matching TRBD2. The V segment lost 5 bases and the J segment 6 bases; nucleotides outside the gene matches: 9. This CDR3 is 15 amino acids long. The germline V gene has CDR1 MGHDK and CDR2 SYGVNS. The CDR3 region is CASSTSGGGPNEQFF. As DNA, the CDR3 is TGTGCCAGCAGTACCTCGGGAGGGGGGCCCAATGAGCAGTTCTTC.

The chain is built from TRBV27 and TRBJ2-2; 8 bases are a match to TRBD1. The CDR3 extends over 14 amino acids. Trimming took 3 bases from V and 5 from J; bases not matched to a gene: 2. CDR1 MNHEY and CDR2 SMNVEV come from the germline V gene (reference sequence). CDR3 sequence reads: CASSFRQGTGELFF. In DNA form, the CDR3 reads TGTGCCAGCAGTTTCCGACAGGGGACCGGGGAGCTGTTTTTT.

The V call is TRBV4-2, the J call TRBJ2-5, with TRBD1 matching over 9 bases. With 1 base clipped from V and 4 bases from J, the junction kept 7 bases outside the gene matches. The CDR3 contains 16 residues. CDR1 and CDR2 from the germline V gene are LGHNA and YNFKEQ. CDR3 sequence: CASSQGIGGQGETQYF. The CDR3 DNA follows: TGTGCCAGCAGCCAAGGGATCGGGGGACAGGGAGAGACCCAGTACTTC.

In its sample, this clone was seen once. The chain links TRBV4-2 to TRBJ2-3; 9 bases map to TRBD1. With V trimmed by 4 bases and J by 4 bases, 12 bases remained unmatched. The germline gives CDR1 LGHNA, CDR2 YNFKEQ. This CDR3 is built from 17 residues. The CDR3, as DNA: TGTGCCAGCAGCCTCCTAGGGTCCACAGGGGGCGCAGATACGCAGTATTTT. It encodes CASSLLGSTGGADTQYF.